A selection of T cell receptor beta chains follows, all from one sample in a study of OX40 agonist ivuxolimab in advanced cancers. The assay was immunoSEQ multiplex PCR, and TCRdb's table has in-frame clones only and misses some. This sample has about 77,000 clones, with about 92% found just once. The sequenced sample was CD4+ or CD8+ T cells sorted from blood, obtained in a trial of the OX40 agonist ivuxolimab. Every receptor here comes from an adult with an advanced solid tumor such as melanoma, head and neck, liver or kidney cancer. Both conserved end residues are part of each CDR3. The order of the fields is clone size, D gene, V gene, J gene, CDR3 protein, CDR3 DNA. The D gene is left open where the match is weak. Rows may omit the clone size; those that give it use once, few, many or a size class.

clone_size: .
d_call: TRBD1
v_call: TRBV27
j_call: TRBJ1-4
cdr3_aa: CASSRDRAATNEKLFF
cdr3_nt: TGTGCCAGCAGCCGCGACAGGGCTGCAACTAATGAAAAACTGTTTTTT

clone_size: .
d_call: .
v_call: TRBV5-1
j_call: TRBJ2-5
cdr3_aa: CASSLGRTSPGTQYF
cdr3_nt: TGCGCCAGCAGCTTGGGGAGGACCTCCCCCGGGACCCAGTACTTC

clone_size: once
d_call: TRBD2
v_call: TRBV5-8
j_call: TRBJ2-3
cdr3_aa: CASSLERGSRTDTQYF
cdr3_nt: TGTGCCAGCAGCCTGGAGCGGGGGTCACGCACAGATACGCAGTATTTT

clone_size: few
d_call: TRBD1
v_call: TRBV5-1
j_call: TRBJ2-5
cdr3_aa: CASRPGTAQETQYF
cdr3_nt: TGCGCCAGCAGACCCGGGACAGCACAAGAGACCCAGTACTTC

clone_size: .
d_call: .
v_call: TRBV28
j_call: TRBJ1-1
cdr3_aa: CASSLSVMGGNTEAFF
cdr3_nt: TGTGCCAGCAGTTTAAGCGTTATGGGGGGGAACACTGAAGCTTTCTTT

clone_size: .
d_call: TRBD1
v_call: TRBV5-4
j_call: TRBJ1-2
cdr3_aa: CASSFNRDSYGYTF
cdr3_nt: TGTGCCAGCAGCTTCAACCGGGACAGCTATGGCTACACCTTC

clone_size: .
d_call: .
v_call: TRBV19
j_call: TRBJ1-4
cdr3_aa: CASSMARALNEKLFF
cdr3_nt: TGTGCCAGTAGTATGGCCAGAGCCCTTAATGAAAAACTGTTTTTT

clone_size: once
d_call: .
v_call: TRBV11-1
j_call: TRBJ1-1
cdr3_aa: CASSLATATEAFF
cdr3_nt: TGTGCCAGCAGCTTAGCGACCGCCACTGAAGCTTTCTTT

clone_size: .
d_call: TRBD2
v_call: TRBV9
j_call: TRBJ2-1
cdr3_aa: CASSLGTSGGANYNEQFF
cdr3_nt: TGTGCCAGCAGCCTTGGGACTAGCGGGGGGGCCAACTACAATGAGCAGTTCTTC

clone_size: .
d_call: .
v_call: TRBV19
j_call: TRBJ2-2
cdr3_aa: CASSTRLYTGELFF
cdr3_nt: TGTGCCAGTAGTACGAGGCTTTACACCGGGGAGCTGTTTTTT

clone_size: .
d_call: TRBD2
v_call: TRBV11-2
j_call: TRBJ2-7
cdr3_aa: CASSFTGTRIYEQYF
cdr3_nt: TGTGCCAGCAGTTTTACCGGGACTAGGATTTACGAGCAGTACTTC

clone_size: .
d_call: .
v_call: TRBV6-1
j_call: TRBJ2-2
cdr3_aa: CASRGGLTGELFF
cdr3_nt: TGTGCCAGCAGAGGAGGCCTCACCGGGGAGCTGTTTTTT

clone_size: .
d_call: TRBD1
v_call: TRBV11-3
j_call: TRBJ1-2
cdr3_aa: CASSLGGQDSNYGYTF
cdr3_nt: TGTGCCAGCAGCTTAGGGGGACAGGATTCTAACTATGGCTACACCTTC

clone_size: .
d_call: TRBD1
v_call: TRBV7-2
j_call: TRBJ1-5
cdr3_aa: CASSLADRVQPQHF
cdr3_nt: TGTGCCAGCAGCTTAGCGGACAGGGTTCAGCCCCAGCATTTT

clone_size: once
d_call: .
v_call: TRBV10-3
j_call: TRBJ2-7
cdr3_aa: CAISEGQSRTYEQYF
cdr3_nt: TGTGCCATCAGTGAAGGACAGTCTCGTACCTACGAGCAGTACTTC

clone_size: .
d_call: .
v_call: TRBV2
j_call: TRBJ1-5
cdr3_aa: CASSGGGDQPRHF
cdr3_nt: TGTGCCAGCAGTGGGGGAGGGGATCAGCCCCGGCATTTT

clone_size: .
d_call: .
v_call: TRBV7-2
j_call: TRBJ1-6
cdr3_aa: CASSLAGNLGSPLHF
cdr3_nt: TGTGCCAGCAGCTTAGCCGGCAACTTGGGGTCACCCCTCCACTTT

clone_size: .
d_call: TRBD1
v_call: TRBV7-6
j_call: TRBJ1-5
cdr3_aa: CASSATGGYNQPQHF
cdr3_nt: TGTGCCAGCAGCGCGACAGGGGGCTACAATCAGCCCCAGCATTTT

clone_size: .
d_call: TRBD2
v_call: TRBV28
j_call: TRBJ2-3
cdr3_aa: CASSTIRGGDTQYF
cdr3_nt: TGTGCCAGCAGTACGATCCGGGGGGGGGATACGCAGTATTTT

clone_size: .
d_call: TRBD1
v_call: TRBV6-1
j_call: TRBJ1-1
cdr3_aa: CASSEANWDRGSGEAFF
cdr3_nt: TGTGCCAGCAGTGAAGCTAATTGGGACAGGGGAAGCGGTGAAGCTTTCTTT

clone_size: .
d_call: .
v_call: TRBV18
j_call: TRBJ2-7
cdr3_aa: CASSPQDPGAGPLHEQYF
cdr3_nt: TGTGCCAGCTCACCACAGGACCCCGGGGCGGGCCCGCTTCACGAGCAGTACTTC

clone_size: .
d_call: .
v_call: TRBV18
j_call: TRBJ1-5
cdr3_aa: CASSQGSNLDQPQHF
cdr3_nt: TGTGCCAGCTCACAGGGTTCGAATCTGGATCAGCCCCAGCATTTT

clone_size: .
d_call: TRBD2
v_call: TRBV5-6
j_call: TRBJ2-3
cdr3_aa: CATRLTSGADTQYF
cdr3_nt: TGTGCCACGAGGTTGACTAGCGGGGCGGATACGCAGTATTTT